The 17 T cell receptor beta chains below come from one sample, sequenced in a study of cytomegalovirus exposure and HLA in healthy donors. Using immunoSEQ multiplex PCR, the repertoire was profiled, and TCRdb retains in-frame clones only, with some absent. The table records roughly 200,000 clones, roughly nine tenths of them present only once. The sequencing sample was made of PBMCs. The receptors were sampled from a man aged 25-45 years in good health and CMV-seropositive.

This clone was seen a single time. This chain connects TRBV5-6 to TRBJ2-1; 8 positions agree with TRBD2. V shed 5 bases, J shed 8 bases, and the junction held 18 bases outside the gene matches. The CDR3 consists of 17 residues. Germline lookup yields CDR1 SGHDT and CDR2 YYEEEE. This CDR3 is CASSFGRMRAGEYEQFF. The CDR3 nucleotides are TGTGCCAGCAGTTTTGGGAGAATGAGAGCGGGAGAATATGAGCAGTTCTTC.

V gene TRBV5-1 combines with J gene TRBJ2-1, with D tentatively TRBD2 (6 bases). CDR3 length: 20 amino acids. Between the trimmed V and J ends, which lost 4 bases and 9 bases, there was a span of 35 bases. Germline CDR1 SGHRS, CDR2 YFSETQ. The CDR3 sequence is CASSRGYFYLGEDGSSEQFF. In nucleotides, the CDR3 is TGCGCCAGCAGCCGGGGATATTTTTACTTAGGGGAGGACGGTAGCAGTGAGCAGTTCTTC.

This chain connects TRBV29-1 to TRBJ2-3, with D perhaps TRBD1 (5 bases). V lost 5 bases, J lost 2 bases, and 11 bases lay in between. The CDR3 loop spans 13 amino acids. Germline-derived CDR1 and CDR2 are SQVTM and ANQGSEA. The CDR3 DNA is TGCAGCGTTTACAGGCCAAACACAGATACGCAGTATTTT. Translation: CSVYRPNTDTQYF.

The rearrangement links TRBV28 to TRBJ1-6; no clear D. Trimming took 6 bases from V and 0 from J, leaving 6 bases between them. The CDR3 sequence is 14 residues long. The germline V gene has CDR1 MDHEN and CDR2 SYDVKM. The DNA for the CDR3 is TGTGCCAGCAGGGGCAACTCCTATAATTCACCCCTCCACTTT. Translation gives CASRGNSYNSPLHF.

The rearrangement uses TRBV7-2 and TRBJ2-7; weak D call: TRBD2 (5 bases). V lost 1 base and J 5 bases, leaving 15 bases between the germline ends. Germline-derived CDR1 and CDR2 are SGHTA and FQGNSA. This CDR3 has 15 amino acids. The CDR3 spells CASSLVLLGGHEQYF. As DNA, the CDR3 is TGTGCCAGCAGCTTAGTCCTACTAGGTGGCCACGAGCAGTACTTC.

The chain recombines TRBV9 with TRBJ1-1, with a weak D call TRBD1 (6 bases). Germline V gene lookup returns CDR1 SGDLS and CDR2 YYNGEE. The ends were cut back, 0 bases at V and 3 bases at J, with 9 bases in the middle. This CDR3 has 14 residues. The CDR3 sequence: CASSVDRAYTEAFF. The CDR3, as DNA: TGTGCCAGCAGCGTAGACAGGGCCTACACTGAAGCTTTCTTT. The full variable domain, rest sourced from reference TRBV9 and TRBJ1-1, is DSGVTQTPKHLITATGQRVTLRCSPRSGDLSVYWYQQSLDQGLQFLIQYYNGEERAKGNILERFSAQQFPDLHSELNLSSLELGDSALYFCASSVDRAYTEAFFGQGTRLTVV.

This clone was detected once. The V call is TRBV2, the J call TRBJ2-3; 12 nucleotides align to TRBD2. CDR3 size: 14 residues. Germline trimming cut 6 bases from V and 5 bases from J; bases unmatched to any gene: 3. CDR1 SNHLY and CDR2 FYNNEI come from the germline V gene. DNA of the CDR3: TGTGCCAGCAGCCGGACTAGCGGGGTAGATACGCAGTATTTT. Its translation: CASSRTSGVDTQYF.

The chain carries TRBV5-6 and TRBJ2-3; unclear D gene. Trimming left V 2 bases short and J 6 bases short, with 7 bases between. CDR1 is SGHDT, CDR2 YYEEEE, per germline. CDR3 length equals 12 residues. The CDR3 DNA reads as TGTGCCAGCAGCTTTTATTGGGATACGCAGTATTTT. Protein sequence: CASSFYWDTQYF.

The rearrangement joins TRBV27 to TRBJ2-2; TRBD2 matches 8 bases. J was trimmed by 6 bases and V by 7 bases; bases with no gene match: 19. Germline V gives CDR1 MNHEY, CDR2 SMNVEV (reference sequence). The CDR3 length is 18 residues. This chain's CDR3 is CASTPVLAGGPSAGELFF. CDR3 coding DNA: TGTGCCAGCACCCCGGTTCTCGCGGGGGGACCGTCGGCCGGGGAGCTGTTTTTT.

The chain employs TRBV6-1 and TRBJ2-7; D remains unclear. The CDR3 spans 13 residues. CDR1 and CDR2 (germline): MNHNS, SASEGT. V was trimmed by 10 bases and J by 2 bases, leaving 15 bases between them. CDR3 sequence (DNA): TGTGCCATCTCGGCCAGGTCCCCCTACGAGCAGTACTTC. It codes for CAISARSPYEQYF.

This CDR3 reads CASSLEGVGTEAFF. The CDR3 DNA reads TGTGCCAGCAGCTTAGAAGGGGTAGGAACTGAAGCTTTCTTT. V is TRBV7-2 and J is TRBJ1-1; D is perhaps TRBD1 (5 bases). Per the germline V gene, CDR1 is SGHTA and CDR2 is FQGNSA. V lost 1 base and J 5 bases, leaving 11 bases between the germline ends. The CDR3 has 14 residues.

The chain recombines TRBV29-1 with TRBJ1-4, with a weak D call TRBD1 (6 bases). The CDR3 contains 14 residues. The V end was cut by 7 bases, the J end by 5 bases, with 17 bases between. The germline gives CDR1 SQVTM, CDR2 ANQGSEA. The CDR3 loop is CSGGGGRGNEKLFF. As DNA, the CDR3 is TGCAGCGGCGGGGGGGGCAGAGGAAATGAAAAACTGTTTTTT.

This clone came up once. Here the CDR3 reads CASSSAGTGGYEQYF. The CDR3, as DNA: TGTGCCAGTAGTTCTGCCGGGACAGGGGGTTACGAGCAGTACTTC. This chain joins TRBV19 and TRBJ2-7; 11 positions match TRBD1. CDR1 is LNHDA, CDR2 SQIVND, per germline (reference sequence). This CDR3 has 15 amino acids. J gave up 4 bases and V 5 bases, and 7 bases lay outside the gene matches. Combining the CDR3 with reference TRBV19 and TRBJ2-7 gives the whole variable domain DGGITQSPKYLFRKEGQNVTLSCEQNLNHDAMYWYRQDPGQGLRLIYYSQIVNDFQKGDIAEGYSVSREKKESFPLTVTSAQKNPTAFYLCASSSAGTGGYEQYFGPGTRLTVT.

Written as DNA, the CDR3 is TGCGCCAGCAGCCCCCGGGCGGGATACGAGCAGTACTTC. This codes for CASSPRAGYEQYF. The genes are TRBV5-1 and TRBJ2-7; D might be TRBD2 (6 bases). CDR1 is SGHRS, CDR2 YFSETQ, per germline. This CDR3 has 13 residues. The V end was cut by 4 bases, the J end by 4 bases, with 12 bases between. The full variable domain, rest sourced from reference TRBV5-1 and TRBJ2-7, is KAGVTQTPRYLIKTRGQQVTLSCSPISGHRSVSWYQQTPGQGLQFLFEYFSETQRNKGNFPGRFSGRQFSNSRSEMNVSTLELGDSALYLCASSPRAGYEQYFGPGTRLTVT.

V and J are TRBV28 and TRBJ2-5, with D possibly matching TRBD1 (6 bases). The CDR3 consists of 13 residues. Trimming removed 6 bases from V and 4 bases from J, with 12 bases in between. CDR1 is MDHEN and CDR2 is SYDVKM in the germline V gene. CDR3 DNA sequence: TGTGCCAGCAGCCCCGGGACACCAGAGACCCAGTACTTC. Protein sequence: CASSPGTPETQYF.

The genes are TRBV5-1 and TRBJ2-1; D possibly uses TRBD1 or TRBD2 (5 bases each). V shed 0 bases and J shed 2 bases, with 9 bases lying between them. Germline CDR1 reads SGHRS; CDR2 reads YFSETQ. This CDR3 contains 15 residues. CDR3 DNA sequence: TGCGCCAGCAGCTTGGCTGGGACCGCCTACAATGAGCAGTTCTTC. It encodes CASSLAGTAYNEQFF.

The V and J genes are TRBV5-1 and TRBJ2-3; 9 nucleotides align to TRBD1. This CDR3 spans 15 amino acids. Germline V CDR1 and CDR2: SGHRS, YFSETQ. The J segment lost 2 bases and the V segment lost 6 bases, leaving 7 bases of the junction unmatched. The DNA of the CDR3 is TGCGCCAGCACGTTGACAGGGGGTTTCACAGATACGCAGTATTTT. Residues: CASTLTGGFTDTQYF.